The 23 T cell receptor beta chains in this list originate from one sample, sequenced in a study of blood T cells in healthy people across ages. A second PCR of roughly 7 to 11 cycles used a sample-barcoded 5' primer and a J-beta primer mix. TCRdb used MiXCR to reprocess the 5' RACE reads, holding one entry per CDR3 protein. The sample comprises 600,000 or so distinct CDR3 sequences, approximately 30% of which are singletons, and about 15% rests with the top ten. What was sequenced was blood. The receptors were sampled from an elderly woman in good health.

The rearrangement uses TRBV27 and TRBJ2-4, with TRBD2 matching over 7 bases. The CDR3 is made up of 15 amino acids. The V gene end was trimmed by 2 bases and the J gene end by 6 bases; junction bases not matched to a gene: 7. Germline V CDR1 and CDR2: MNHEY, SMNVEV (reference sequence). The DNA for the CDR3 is TGTGCCAGCAGTTTAGCGGGAGCGGCAGGAAACATTCAGTACTTC. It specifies CASSLAGAAGNIQYF.

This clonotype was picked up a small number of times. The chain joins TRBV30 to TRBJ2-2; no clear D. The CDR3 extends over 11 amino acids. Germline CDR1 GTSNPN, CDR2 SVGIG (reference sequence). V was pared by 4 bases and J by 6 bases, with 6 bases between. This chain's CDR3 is CAWIRAGELFF. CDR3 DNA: TGTGCCTGGATTCGGGCCGGGGAGCTGTTTTTT.

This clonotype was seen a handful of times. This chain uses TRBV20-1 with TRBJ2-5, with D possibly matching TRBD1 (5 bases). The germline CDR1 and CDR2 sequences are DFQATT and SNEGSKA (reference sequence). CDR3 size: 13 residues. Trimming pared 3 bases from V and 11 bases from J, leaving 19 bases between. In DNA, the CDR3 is TGCAGTGCTAGTGGGGCGATTGGGAATGAGCAGTACTTC. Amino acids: CSASGAIGNEQYF.

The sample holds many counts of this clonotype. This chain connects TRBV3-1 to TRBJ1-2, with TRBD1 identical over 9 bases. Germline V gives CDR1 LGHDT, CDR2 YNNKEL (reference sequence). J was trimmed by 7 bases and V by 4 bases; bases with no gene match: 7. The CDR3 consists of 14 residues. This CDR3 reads CASSLWTGAGGYTF. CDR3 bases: TGTGCCAGCAGCCTTTGGACAGGGGCGGGTGGCTACACCTTC.

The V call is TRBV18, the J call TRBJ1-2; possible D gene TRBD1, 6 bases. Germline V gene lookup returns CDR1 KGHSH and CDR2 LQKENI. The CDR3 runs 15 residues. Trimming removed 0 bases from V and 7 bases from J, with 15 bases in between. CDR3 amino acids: CASSPPGAGVVGYTF. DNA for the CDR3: TGTGCCAGCTCACCACCGGGGGCAGGGGTTGTTGGCTACACCTTC.

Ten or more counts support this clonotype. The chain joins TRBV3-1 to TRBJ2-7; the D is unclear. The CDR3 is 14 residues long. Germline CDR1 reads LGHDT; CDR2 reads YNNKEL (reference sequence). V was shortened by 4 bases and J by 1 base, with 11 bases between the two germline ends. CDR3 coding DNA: TGTGCCAGCAGCCCCACTCTACAATCCTACGAGCAGTACTTC. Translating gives CASSPTLQSYEQYF.

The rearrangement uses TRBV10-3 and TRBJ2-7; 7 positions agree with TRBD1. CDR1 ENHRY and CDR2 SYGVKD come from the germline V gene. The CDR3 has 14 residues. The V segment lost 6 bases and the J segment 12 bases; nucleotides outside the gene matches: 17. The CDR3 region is CAIRAGTDQETPYF. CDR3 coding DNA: TGTGCCATCAGAGCCGGGACAGACCAAGAGACCCCGTACTTC.

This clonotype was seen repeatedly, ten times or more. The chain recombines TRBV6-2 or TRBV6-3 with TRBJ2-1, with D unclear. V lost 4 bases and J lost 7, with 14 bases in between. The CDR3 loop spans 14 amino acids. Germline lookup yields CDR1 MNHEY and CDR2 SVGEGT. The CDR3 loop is CASSWVASLNEQFF. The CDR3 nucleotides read TGTGCCAGCAGTTGGGTAGCTTCCCTTAATGAGCAGTTCTTC.

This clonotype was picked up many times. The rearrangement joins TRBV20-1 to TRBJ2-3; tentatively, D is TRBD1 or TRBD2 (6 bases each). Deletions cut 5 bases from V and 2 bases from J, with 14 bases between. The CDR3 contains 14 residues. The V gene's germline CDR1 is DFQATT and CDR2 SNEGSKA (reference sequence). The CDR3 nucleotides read TGCAGTGCTCTTGGGGGGCCGAACACAGATACGCAGTATTTT. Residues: CSALGGPNTDTQYF.

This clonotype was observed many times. The CDR3 DNA reads as TGTGCCAGTAGCCGGGACAGTGGGGCGGCTGAAGCTTTCTTT. Amino acid sequence: CASSRDSGAAEAFF. The V call is TRBV7-2, the J call TRBJ1-1; 7 nucleotides agree with TRBD1. This CDR3 region has 14 residues. After removal of 9 bases from V and 6 bases from J, the junction contained 13 bases not matched to a gene. Germline CDR1 reads SGHTA; CDR2 reads FQGNSA.

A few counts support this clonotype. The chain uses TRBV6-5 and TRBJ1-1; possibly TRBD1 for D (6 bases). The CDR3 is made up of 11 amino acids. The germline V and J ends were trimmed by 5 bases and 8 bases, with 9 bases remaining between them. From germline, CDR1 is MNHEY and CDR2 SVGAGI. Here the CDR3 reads CASSQGPEAFF. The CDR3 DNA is TGTGCCAGCAGTCAGGGGCCCGAAGCTTTCTTT.

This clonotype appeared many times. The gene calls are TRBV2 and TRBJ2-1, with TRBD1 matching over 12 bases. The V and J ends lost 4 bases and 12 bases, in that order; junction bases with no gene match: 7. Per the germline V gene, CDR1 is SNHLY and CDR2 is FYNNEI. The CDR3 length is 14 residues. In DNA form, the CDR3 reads TGTGCCAGCAGTGTGGGGGGACAGGGGGCAAGGCAGTTCTTC. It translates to CASSVGGQGARQFF. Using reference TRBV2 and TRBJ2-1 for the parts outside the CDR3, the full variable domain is EPEVTQTPSHQVTQMGQEVILRCVPISNHLYFYWYRQILGQKVEFLVSFYNNEISEKSEIFDDQFSVERPDGSNFTLKIRSTKLEDSAMYFCASSVGGQGARQFFGPGTRLTVL.

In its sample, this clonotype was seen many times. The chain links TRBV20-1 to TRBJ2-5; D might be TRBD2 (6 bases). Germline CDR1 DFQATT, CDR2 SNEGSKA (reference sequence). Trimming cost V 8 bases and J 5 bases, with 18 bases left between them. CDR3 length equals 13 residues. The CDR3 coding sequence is TGCAGTTCGCGGGGATTGGGTAGGGAGACCCAGTACTTC. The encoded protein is CSSRGLGRETQYF.

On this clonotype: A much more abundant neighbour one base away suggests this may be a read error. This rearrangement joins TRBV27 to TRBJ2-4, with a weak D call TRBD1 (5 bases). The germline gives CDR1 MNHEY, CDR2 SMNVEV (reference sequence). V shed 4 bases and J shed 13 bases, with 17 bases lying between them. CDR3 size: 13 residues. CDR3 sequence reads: CASSSQGMHGQYF. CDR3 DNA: TGTGCCAGCAGTTCTCAGGGTATGCACGGGCAGTACTTC.

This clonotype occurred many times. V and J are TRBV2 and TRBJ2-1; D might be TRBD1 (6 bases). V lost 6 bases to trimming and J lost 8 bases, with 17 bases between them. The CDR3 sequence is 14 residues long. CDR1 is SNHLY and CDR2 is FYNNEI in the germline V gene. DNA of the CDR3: TGTGCCAGCAGGGTGAGGACAGCGTTGGATGAGCAGTTCTTC. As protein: CASRVRTALDEQFF.

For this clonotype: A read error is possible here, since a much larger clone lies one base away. The CDR3 is CSARDAGSTEAFF. CDR3 sequence (DNA): TGCAGTGCTAGAGATGCGGGGAGCACTGAAGCTTTCTTT. The genes are TRBV20-1 and TRBJ1-1; D call uncertain. Per germline, CDR1 DFQATT and CDR2 SNEGSKA (reference sequence). Trimming removed 0 bases from V and 4 bases from J, with 9 bases in between. The length of the CDR3 is 13 residues.

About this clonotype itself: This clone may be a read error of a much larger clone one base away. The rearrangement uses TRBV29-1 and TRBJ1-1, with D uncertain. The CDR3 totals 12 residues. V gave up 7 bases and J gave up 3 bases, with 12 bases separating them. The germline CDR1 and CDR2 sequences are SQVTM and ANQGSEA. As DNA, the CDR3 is TGCAGCGGCCCGGGGTCCGACACTGAAGCTTTCTTT. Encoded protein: CSGPGSDTEAFF.

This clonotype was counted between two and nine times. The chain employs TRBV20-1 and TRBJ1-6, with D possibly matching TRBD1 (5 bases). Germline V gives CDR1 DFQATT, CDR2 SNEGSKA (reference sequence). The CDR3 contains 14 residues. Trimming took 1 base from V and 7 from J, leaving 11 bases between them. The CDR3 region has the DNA TGCAGTGCTAGAGGGGGACGGGAGAATTCACCCCTCCACTTT. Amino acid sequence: CSARGGRENSPLHF.

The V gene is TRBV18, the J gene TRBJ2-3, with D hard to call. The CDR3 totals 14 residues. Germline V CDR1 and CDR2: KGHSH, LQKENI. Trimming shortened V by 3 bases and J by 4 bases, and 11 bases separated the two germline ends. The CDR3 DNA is TGTGCCAGCTCACCTCGGGTCACGGCAGATACGCAGTATTTT. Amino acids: CASSPRVTADTQYF.

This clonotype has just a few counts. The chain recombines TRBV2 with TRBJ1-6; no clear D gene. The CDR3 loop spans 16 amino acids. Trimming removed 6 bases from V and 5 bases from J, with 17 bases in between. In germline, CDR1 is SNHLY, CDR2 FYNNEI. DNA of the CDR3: TGTGCCAGCAGACTAGCCCCGGGATATAATAATTCACCCCTCCACTTT. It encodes CASRLAPGYNNSPLHF.

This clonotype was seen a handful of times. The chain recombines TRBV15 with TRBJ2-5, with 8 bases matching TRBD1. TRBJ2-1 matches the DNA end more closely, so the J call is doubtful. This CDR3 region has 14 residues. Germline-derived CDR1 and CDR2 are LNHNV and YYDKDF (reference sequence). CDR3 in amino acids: CATSMDRVQETQFF. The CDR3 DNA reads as TGTGCCACCAGCATGGACAGGGTACAAGAGACCCAGTTCTTC.

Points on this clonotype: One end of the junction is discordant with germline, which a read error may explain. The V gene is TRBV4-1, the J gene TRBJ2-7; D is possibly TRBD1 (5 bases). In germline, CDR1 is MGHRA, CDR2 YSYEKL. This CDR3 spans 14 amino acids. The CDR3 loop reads CAGSQDIRGNEQYF. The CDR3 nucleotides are TGCGCCGGCAGCCAAGACATAAGGGGCAATGAGCAGTACTTC.

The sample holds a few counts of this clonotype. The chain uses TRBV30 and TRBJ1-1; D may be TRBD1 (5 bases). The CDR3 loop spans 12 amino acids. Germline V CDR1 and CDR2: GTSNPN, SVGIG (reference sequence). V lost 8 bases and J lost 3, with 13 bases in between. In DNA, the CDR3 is TGTGCCGGGGGAAGGGCTGACACTGAAGCTTTCTTT. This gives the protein CAGGRADTEAFF. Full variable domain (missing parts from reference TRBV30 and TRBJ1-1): SQTIHQWPATLVQPVGSPLSLECTVEGTSNPNLYWYRQAAGRGLQLLFYSVGIGQISSEVPQNLSASRPQDRQFILSSKKLLLSDSGFYLCAGGRADTEAFFGQGTRLTVV.